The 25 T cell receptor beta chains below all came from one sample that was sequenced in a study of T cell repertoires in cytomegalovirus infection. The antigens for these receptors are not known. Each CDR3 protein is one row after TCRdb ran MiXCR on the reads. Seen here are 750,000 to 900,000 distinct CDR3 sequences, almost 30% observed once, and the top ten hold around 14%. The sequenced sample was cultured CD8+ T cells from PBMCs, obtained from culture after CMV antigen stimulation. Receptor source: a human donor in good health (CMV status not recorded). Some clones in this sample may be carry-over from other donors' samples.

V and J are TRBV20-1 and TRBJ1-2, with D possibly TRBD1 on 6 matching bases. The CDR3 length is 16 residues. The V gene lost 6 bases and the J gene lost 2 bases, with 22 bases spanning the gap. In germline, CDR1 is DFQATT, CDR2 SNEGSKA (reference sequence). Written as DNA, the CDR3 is TGCAGTGCAGTCACCCCAGGGGTGGGGATGAACTATGGCTACACCTTC. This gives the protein CSAVTPGVGMNYGYTF.

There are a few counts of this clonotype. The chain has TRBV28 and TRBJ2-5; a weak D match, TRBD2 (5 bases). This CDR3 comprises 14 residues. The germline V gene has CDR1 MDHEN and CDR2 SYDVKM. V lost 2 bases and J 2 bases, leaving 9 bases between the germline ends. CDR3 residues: CASSLVATQETQYF. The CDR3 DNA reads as TGTGCCAGCAGTTTAGTAGCGACTCAAGAGACCCAGTACTTC. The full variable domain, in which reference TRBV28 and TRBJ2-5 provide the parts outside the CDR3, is DVKVTQSSRYLVKRTGEKVFLECVQDMDHENMFWYRQDPGLGLRLIYFSYDVKMKEKGDIPEGYSVSREKKERFSLILESASTNQTSMYLCASSLVATQETQYFGPGTRLLVL.

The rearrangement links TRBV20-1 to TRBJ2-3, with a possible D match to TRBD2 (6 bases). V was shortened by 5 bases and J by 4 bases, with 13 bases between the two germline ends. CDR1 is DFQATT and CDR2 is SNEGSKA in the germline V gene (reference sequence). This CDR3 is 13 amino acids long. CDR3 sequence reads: CSAPRGVADTQYF. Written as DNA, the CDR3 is TGCAGTGCTCCGCGCGGGGTCGCAGATACGCAGTATTTT.

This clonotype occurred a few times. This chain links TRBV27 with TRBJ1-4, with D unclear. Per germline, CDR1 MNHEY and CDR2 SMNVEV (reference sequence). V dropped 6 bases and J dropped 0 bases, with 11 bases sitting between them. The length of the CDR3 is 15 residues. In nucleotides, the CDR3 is TGTGCCAGCAGCACAGCGTACGCAACTAATGAAAAACTGTTTTTT. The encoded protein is CASSTAYATNEKLFF.

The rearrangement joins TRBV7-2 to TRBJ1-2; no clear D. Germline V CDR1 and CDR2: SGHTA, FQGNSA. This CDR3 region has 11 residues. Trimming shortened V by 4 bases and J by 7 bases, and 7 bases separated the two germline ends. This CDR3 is CASSSGFGYTF. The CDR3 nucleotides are TGTGCCAGCAGCTCCGGCTTTGGCTACACCTTC. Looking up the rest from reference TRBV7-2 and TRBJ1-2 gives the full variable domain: GAGVSQSPSNKVTEKGKDVELRCDPISGHTALYWYRQSLGQGLEFLIYFQGNSAPDKSGLPSDRFSAERTGGSVSTLTIQRTQQEDSAVYLCASSSGFGYTFGSGTRLTVV.

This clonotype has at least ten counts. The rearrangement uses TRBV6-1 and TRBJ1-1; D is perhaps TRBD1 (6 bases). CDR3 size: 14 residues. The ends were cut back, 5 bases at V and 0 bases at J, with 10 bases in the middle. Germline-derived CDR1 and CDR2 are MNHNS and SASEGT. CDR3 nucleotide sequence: TGTGCCAGCAGTTCGGACAGCATGAACACTGAAGCTTTCTTT. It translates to CASSSDSMNTEAFF.

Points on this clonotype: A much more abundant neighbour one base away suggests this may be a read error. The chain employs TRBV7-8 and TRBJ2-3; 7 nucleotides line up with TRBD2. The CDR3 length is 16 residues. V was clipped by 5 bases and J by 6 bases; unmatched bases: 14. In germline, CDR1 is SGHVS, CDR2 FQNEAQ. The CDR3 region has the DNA TGTGCCAGCAGCACTGGACTAGTGGGGGTTGAGGATACGCAGTATTTT. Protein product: CASSTGLVGVEDTQYF.

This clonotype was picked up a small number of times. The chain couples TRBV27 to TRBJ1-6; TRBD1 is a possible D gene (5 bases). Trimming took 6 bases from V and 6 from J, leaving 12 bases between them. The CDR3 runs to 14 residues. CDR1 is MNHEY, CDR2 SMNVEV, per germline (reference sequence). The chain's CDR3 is CASRLTGGNSPLHF. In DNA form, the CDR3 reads TGTGCCAGCAGGCTTACTGGGGGTAATTCACCCCTCCACTTT.

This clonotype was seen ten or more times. The CDR3 region is CATDREDRFSYEQYF. The CDR3 DNA is TGTGCCACCGACAGAGAGGACAGGTTTTCCTACGAGCAGTACTTC. This sequence joins TRBV7-2 and TRBJ2-7, with 7 positions matching TRBD1. The CDR3 spans 15 residues. J was trimmed by 1 base and V by 10 bases; bases with no gene match: 13. Germline V gives CDR1 SGHTA, CDR2 FQGNSA.

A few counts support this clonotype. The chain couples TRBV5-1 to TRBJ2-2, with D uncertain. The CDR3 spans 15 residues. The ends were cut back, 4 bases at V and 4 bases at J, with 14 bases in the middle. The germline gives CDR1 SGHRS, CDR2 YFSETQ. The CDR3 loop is CASSPRKVSTGELFF. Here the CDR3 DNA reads TGCGCCAGCAGCCCCCGAAAAGTTAGCACCGGGGAGCTGTTTTTT. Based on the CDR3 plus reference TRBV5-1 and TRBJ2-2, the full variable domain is KAGVTQTPRYLIKTRGQQVTLSCSPISGHRSVSWYQQTPGQGLQFLFEYFSETQRNKGNFPGRFSGRQFSNSRSEMNVSTLELGDSALYLCASSPRKVSTGELFFGEGSRLTVL.

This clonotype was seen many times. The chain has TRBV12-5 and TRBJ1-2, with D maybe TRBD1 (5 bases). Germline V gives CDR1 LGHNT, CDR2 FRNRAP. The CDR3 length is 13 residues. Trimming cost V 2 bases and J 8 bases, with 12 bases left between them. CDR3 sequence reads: CASGLLIREGYTF. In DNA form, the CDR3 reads TGTGCTAGTGGTTTGCTCATCAGGGAGGGCTACACCTTC.

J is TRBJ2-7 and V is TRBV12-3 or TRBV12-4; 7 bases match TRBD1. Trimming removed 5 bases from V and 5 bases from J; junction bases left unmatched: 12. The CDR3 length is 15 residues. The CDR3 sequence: CASSPSSRQGHEQYF. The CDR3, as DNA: TGTGCCAGCAGTCCAAGCTCCAGACAGGGCCACGAGCAGTACTTC.

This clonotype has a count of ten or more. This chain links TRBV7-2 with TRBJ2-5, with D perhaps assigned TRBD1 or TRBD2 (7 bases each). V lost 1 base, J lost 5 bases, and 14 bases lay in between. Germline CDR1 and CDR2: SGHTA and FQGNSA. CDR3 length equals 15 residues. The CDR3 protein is CASSLVRGRGETQYF. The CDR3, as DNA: TGTGCCAGCAGCTTAGTTAGGGGGCGGGGGGAGACCCAGTACTTC.

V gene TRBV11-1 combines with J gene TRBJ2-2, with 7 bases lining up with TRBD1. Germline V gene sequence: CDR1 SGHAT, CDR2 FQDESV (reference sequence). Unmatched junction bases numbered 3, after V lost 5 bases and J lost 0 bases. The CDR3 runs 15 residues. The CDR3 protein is CASSQGQSNTGELFF. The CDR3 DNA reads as TGTGCCAGCAGCCAGGGACAGTCGAACACCGGGGAGCTGTTTTTT.

CDR3 sequence (DNA): TGTGCCAGCAGCCCCGGGACTAGCGGGGGGCGATTCCAAGAGACCCAGTACTTC. This sequence encodes CASSPGTSGGRFQETQYF. J is TRBJ2-5 and V is TRBV7-3; TRBD2 matches 15 bases. This CDR3 has 18 residues. CDR1 and CDR2 (germline): SGHTA, FQGTGA. V gave up 5 bases and J gave up 1 base; unmatched junction bases: 8.

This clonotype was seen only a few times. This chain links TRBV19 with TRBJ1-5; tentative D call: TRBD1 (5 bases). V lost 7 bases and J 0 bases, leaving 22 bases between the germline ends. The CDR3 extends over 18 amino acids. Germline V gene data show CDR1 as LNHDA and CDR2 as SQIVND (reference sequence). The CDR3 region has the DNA TGTGCCAGTACCGCAGGATACAGGTCGGTTCGTAGCAATCAGCCCCAGCATTTT. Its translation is CASTAGYRSVRSNQPQHF. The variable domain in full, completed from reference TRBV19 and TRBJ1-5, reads DGGITQSPKYLFRKEGQNVTLSCEQNLNHDAMYWYRQDPGQGLRLIYYSQIVNDFQKGDIAEGYSVSREKKESFPLTVTSAQKNPTAFYLCASTAGYRSVRSNQPQHFGDGTRLSIL.

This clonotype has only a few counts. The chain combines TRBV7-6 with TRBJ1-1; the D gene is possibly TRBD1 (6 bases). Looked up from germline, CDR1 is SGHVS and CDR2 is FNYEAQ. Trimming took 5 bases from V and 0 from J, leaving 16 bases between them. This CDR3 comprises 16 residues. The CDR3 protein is CASSPRDKGMNTEAFF. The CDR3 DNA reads TGTGCCAGCAGCCCCCGGGACAAAGGCATGAACACTGAAGCTTTCTTT.

CDR3 nucleotide sequence: TGTGCCAGCAGCCCCCTTAAGACAGCAACTAATGAAAAACTGTTTTTT. Encoded protein: CASSPLKTATNEKLFF. The chain links TRBV7-6 to TRBJ1-4, with D perhaps TRBD1 (5 bases). Trimming took 5 bases from V and 0 from J, leaving 13 bases between them. The CDR3 sequence is 16 residues long. Germline CDR1 reads SGHVS; CDR2 reads FNYEAQ. Full variable domain (remainder filled in from reference TRBV7-6 and TRBJ1-4): GAGVSQSPRYKVTKRGQDVALRCDPISGHVSLYWYRQALGQGPEFLTYFNYEAQQDKSGLPNDRFSAERPEGSISTLTIQRTEQRDSAMYRCASSPLKTATNEKLFFGSGTQLSVL.

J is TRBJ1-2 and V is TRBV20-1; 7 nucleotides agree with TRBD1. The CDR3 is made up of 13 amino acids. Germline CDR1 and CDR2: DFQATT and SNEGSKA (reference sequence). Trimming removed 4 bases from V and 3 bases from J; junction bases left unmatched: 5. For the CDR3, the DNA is TGCAGTGCTACCTGGGACAGCGACTATGGCTACACCTTC. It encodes CSATWDSDYGYTF.

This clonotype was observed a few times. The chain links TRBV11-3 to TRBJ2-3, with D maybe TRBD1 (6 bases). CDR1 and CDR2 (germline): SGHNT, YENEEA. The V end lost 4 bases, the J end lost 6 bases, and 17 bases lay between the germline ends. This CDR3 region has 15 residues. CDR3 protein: CASSSTGSGGDTQYF. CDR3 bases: TGTGCCAGCAGCTCAACAGGGTCCGGAGGCGATACGCAGTATTTT.

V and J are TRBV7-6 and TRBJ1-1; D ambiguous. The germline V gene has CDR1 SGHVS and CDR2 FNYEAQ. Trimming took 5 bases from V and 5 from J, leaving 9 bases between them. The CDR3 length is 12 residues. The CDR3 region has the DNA TGTGCCAGCAGCCGCCCGCGGACTGAAGCTTTCTTT. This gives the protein CASSRPRTEAFF.

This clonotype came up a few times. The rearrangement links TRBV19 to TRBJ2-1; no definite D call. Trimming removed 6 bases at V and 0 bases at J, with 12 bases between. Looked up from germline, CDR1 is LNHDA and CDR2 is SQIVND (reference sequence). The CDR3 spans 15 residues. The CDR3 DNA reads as TGTGCCAGTAGACACGGAGAGAGCTCCTACAATGAGCAGTTCTTC. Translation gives CASRHGESSYNEQFF.

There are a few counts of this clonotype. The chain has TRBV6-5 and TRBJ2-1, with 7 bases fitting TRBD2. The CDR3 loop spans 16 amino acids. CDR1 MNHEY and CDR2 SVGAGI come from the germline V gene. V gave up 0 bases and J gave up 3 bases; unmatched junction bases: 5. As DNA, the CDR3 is TGTGCCAGCAGTTACTCGGAGCGGGGCCTCTACAATGAGCAGTTCTTC. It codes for CASSYSERGLYNEQFF.

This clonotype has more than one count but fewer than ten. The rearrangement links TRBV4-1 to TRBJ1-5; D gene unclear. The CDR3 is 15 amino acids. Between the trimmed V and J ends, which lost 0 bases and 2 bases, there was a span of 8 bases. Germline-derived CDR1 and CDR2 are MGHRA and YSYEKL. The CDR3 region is CASSQDLAGNQPQHF. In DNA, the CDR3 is TGCGCCAGCAGCCAAGATCTTGCAGGCAATCAGCCCCAGCATTTT.

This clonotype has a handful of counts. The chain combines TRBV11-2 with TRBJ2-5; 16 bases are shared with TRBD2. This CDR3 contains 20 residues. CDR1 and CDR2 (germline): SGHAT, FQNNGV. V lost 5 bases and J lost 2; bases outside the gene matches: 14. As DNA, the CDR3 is TGTGCCAGCAGCATATTCCCCGGGACTAGCGGGGGGGCTGAGCAAGAGACCCAGTACTTC. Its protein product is CASSIFPGTSGGAEQETQYF.